The clone carrying this TCR beta chain showed up just a few times. Antigen: not known. The V gene's germline CDR1 is SNHLY and CDR2 FYNNEI. V was cut by 1 base and J by 11 bases, with 11 bases left in between. CDR3 length: 13 residues. The data belong to a study of beta chain features in type 1 diabetes. Notes on the study in general: In all four CD4+ subsets, TCRB CDR3 length was significantly, moderately reduced in type 1 diabetes.

Reverse transcription of all isolated RNA meant that expressed TCRB transcripts were sequenced. Repertoires were generated with immunoSEQ multiplex PCR, while TCRdb's copy carries only in-frame clones and drops some. The profile covers 600,000 or so clones, with more than 12% appearing a single time and approximately 0.039% taken by the ten largest. This rearrangement joins TRBV2 to TRBJ1-4; D is uncertain. Material: naive CD4+ T cells from blood. The sequence derives from a young man with type 1 diabetes. CDR3 bases: TGTGCCAGCAGTGAAGGCGTCGCAGACAAACTGTTTTTT. This sequence encodes CASSEGVADKLFF. Filled out from reference TRBV2 and TRBJ1-4, the complete variable domain reads EPEVTQTPSHQVTQMGQEVILRCVPISNHLYFYWYRQILGQKVEFLVSFYNNEISEKSEIFDDQFSVERPDGSNFTLKIRSTKLEDSAMYFCASSEGVADKLFFGSGTQLSVL.